These 25 T cell receptor beta chains were all obtained from the same sample, sequenced in a study of shared clonotypes between healthy human individuals. Naive-designated CD8 cells lacked CD45RO, were positively enriched for CCR7, and omitted terminally differentiated effector memory CD45RA+ cells. Clones were sequenced by immunoSEQ multiplex PCR, and TCRdb holds only the in-frame ones, with some missing. The table lists about 2.2 million clones, just over 90% of them singletons, with more than 1.5% in the top ten. Specimen: naive CD8+ T cells from PBMCs. Receptors were obtained from a man between 18 and 35 years old in good health. Some clones in this sample may be carry-over from other donors' samples.

This chain uses TRBV29-1 with TRBJ1-2; D gene ambiguous. Germline-derived CDR1 and CDR2 are SQVTM and ANQGSEA. This CDR3 is built from 12 residues. Between the trimmed V and J ends, which lost 4 bases and 3 bases, there was a span of 9 bases. The CDR3 DNA follows: TGCAGCGTTGGAGACGGACACTATGGCTACACCTTC. Residues: CSVGDGHYGYTF.

J is TRBJ2-1 and V is TRBV7-8, with D possibly matching TRBD2 (6 bases). The CDR3 extends over 17 amino acids. Germline V CDR1 and CDR2: SGHVS, FQNEAQ. Trimming took off 1 base at V and 4 bases at J, with 17 bases between the two ends. The CDR3 loop is CASSLVLLASGYNEQFF. The CDR3 nucleotides are TGTGCCAGCAGCTTAGTCCTACTAGCCTCCGGGTACAATGAGCAGTTCTTC. Based on the CDR3 plus reference TRBV7-8 and TRBJ2-1, the full variable domain is GAGVSQSPRYKVAKRGQDVALRCDPISGHVSLFWYQQALGQGPEFLTYFQNEAQLDKSGLPSDRFFAERPEGSVSTLKIQRTQQEDSAVYLCASSLVLLASGYNEQFFGPGTRLTVL.

Notes on this clone: This specimen includes other DNA sequences encoding the same CDR3. The chain joins TRBV14 to TRBJ2-2, with D uncertain. The germline V gene encodes CDR1 SGHDN and CDR2 FVKESK. Trimming removed 1 base at V and 2 bases at J, with 2 bases between. The CDR3 runs to 13 residues. This CDR3 is CASSQVNTGELFF. The CDR3 DNA sequence: TGTGCCAGCAGCCAAGTAAACACCGGGGAGCTGTTTTTT. The full variable domain, with the rest looked up from reference TRBV14 and TRBJ2-2, is EAGVTQFPSHSVIEKGQTVTLRCDPISGHDNLYWYRRVMGKEIKFLLHFVKESKQDESGMPNNRFLAERTGGTYSTLKVQPAELEDSGVYFCASSQVNTGELFFGEGSRLTVL.

The V gene is TRBV19, the J gene TRBJ2-7; 9 bases map to TRBD1. Unmatched junction bases numbered 14, after V lost 3 bases and J lost 5 bases. The germline CDR1 and CDR2 sequences are LNHDA and SQIVND (reference sequence). The CDR3 totals 17 residues. CDR3 residues: CASSINKPGQGTHEQYF. For the CDR3, the DNA is TGTGCCAGTAGTATCAATAAACCGGGACAGGGTACCCACGAGCAGTACTTC.

The rearrangement uses TRBV27 and TRBJ2-3, with D maybe TRBD2 (6 bases). The CDR3 totals 14 residues. Germline CDR1 and CDR2: MNHEY and SMNVEV (reference sequence). Trimming cost V 6 bases and J 9 bases, with 19 bases left between them. CDR3 loop: CASSSGVKASTQYF. The CDR3 DNA sequence: TGTGCCAGCAGCTCGGGGGTAAAAGCCTCCACGCAGTATTTT.

V is TRBV7-2 and J is TRBJ2-7; D is unresolved. With 5 bases removed from V and 3 bases from J, the gap between germline ends came to 14 bases. This CDR3 is built from 14 residues. Germline CDR1 and CDR2: SGHTA and FQGNSA. CDR3 region: CASSPLVPFYEQYF. In nucleotides, the CDR3 is TGTGCCAGCAGCCCCTTAGTCCCGTTCTACGAGCAGTACTTC.

The chain employs TRBV9 and TRBJ2-1; D perhaps matches TRBD2 (6 bases). In germline, CDR1 is SGDLS, CDR2 YYNGEE. There are 16 residues in the CDR3. V gave up 4 bases and J gave up 0 bases, with 14 bases separating them. CDR3 residues: CASSPMGGASYNEQFF. The CDR3 nucleotides are TGTGCCAGCAGCCCCATGGGAGGTGCCTCCTACAATGAGCAGTTCTTC. The full variable domain, rest sourced from reference TRBV9 and TRBJ2-1, is DSGVTQTPKHLITATGQRVTLRCSPRSGDLSVYWYQQSLDQGLQFLIQYYNGEERAKGNILERFSAQQFPDLHSELNLSSLELGDSALYFCASSPMGGASYNEQFFGPGTRLTVL.

CDR3 sequence: CASSGRVGTGELFF. The CDR3 DNA reads TGTGCCAGTAGCGGGAGGGTCGGCACCGGGGAGCTGTTTTTT. The chain employs TRBV19 and TRBJ2-2; 8 bases agree with TRBD2. The CDR3 runs 14 residues. J gave up 4 bases and V 6 bases, and 4 bases lay outside the gene matches. CDR1 and CDR2 from the germline V gene are LNHDA and SQIVND (reference sequence).

The genes are TRBV7-3 and TRBJ2-1, with TRBD2 identical over 7 bases. V lost 5 bases and J lost 6; bases outside the gene matches: 10. This CDR3 comprises 15 residues. Germline V gene data show CDR1 as SGHTA and CDR2 as FQGTGA. CDR3 sequence: CASSRGEGSINEQFF. In nucleotides, the CDR3 is TGTGCCAGCAGCCGGGGGGAAGGGAGTATCAATGAGCAGTTCTTC.

This clone was counted between two and nine times. V gene TRBV21-1 combines with J gene TRBJ1-1. TRBV21-1 is a recognized pseudogene. This CDR3 has 16 residues. The CDR3 bases are TGTGCCAGCAGCAAAAAAGGGGGAGGAACGAACACTGAAGCTTTCTTT. This translates into CASSKKGGGTNTEAFF.

The chain couples TRBV28 to TRBJ1-1; maybe TRBD1 (5 bases). This CDR3 has 12 amino acids. V dropped 5 bases and J dropped 11 bases, with 15 bases sitting between them. Germline V gives CDR1 MDHEN, CDR2 SYDVKM. CDR3 sequence: CASSGQPEGAFF. The CDR3 DNA reads as TGTGCCAGCAGTGGACAACCTGAGGGCGCTTTCTTT.

V usage is TRBV27 and J usage is TRBJ2-1, with 14 positions matching TRBD2. CDR3 length: 13 residues. The V and J ends lost 8 bases and 7 bases, in that order; junction bases with no gene match: 1. Germline lookup yields CDR1 MNHEY and CDR2 SMNVEV (reference sequence). DNA for the CDR3: TGTGCCAGCCGACTAGCGGGAGGGAATGAGCAGTTCTTC. Translated, it gives CASRLAGGNEQFF.

The V gene is TRBV5-4, the J gene TRBJ2-1; either TRBD1 or TRBD2 may supply D (5 bases each). This CDR3 has 15 residues. In germline, CDR1 is SGHNT, CDR2 YYREEE (reference sequence). Deletions cut 4 bases from V and 10 bases from J, with 21 bases between. CDR3 bases: TGTGCCAGCAGCCTTCCCGGGACCCAAGACATGGAGCAGTTCTTC. Amino acids: CASSLPGTQDMEQFF.

The CDR3 region has the DNA TGCGCCAGCAGCCAAGCTTGGGGGCGAAGTGAGGGAAACACCATATATTTT. Translation: CASSQAWGRSEGNTIYF. The chain uses TRBV4-3 and TRBJ1-3; D is perhaps TRBD1 (6 bases). Trimming took 1 base from V and 4 from J, leaving 17 bases between them. The CDR3 length is 17 residues. Germline CDR1 and CDR2: LGHNA and YSLEER.

This chain joins TRBV7-9 and TRBJ2-5, with D possibly being TRBD1 or TRBD2 (6 bases each). The CDR3 consists of 14 residues. Germline-derived CDR1 and CDR2 are SEHNR and FQNEAQ (reference sequence). V was trimmed by 7 bases and J by 8 bases, leaving 20 bases between them. CDR3 in amino acids: CASIPEGERDTQYF. The CDR3 nucleotides read TGTGCCAGCATCCCGGAGGGGGAAAGAGATACCCAGTACTTC.

The rearrangement links TRBV5-6 to TRBJ2-7; the match to TRBD1 covers 8 bases. This CDR3 comprises 14 residues. Trimming cost V 4 bases and J 6 bases; bases outside gene matches: 9. In germline, CDR1 is SGHDT, CDR2 YYEEEE. The chain's CDR3 is CASSTQGAIGEQYF. DNA of the CDR3: TGTGCCAGCAGCACCCAGGGGGCAATAGGCGAGCAGTACTTC. The full variable domain, completed using reference TRBV5-6 and TRBJ2-7, is DAGVTQSPTHLIKTRGQQVTLRCSPKSGHDTVSWYQQALGQGPQFIFQYYEEEERQRGNFPDRFSGHQFPNYSSELNVNALLLGDSALYLCASSTQGAIGEQYFGPGTRLTVT.

V and J are TRBV19 and TRBJ2-7; 14 bases are shared with TRBD2. The CDR3 spans 15 residues. Per germline, CDR1 LNHDA and CDR2 SQIVND (reference sequence). With V trimmed by 5 bases and J by 4 bases, 4 bases remained unmatched. CDR3 loop: CASSLRTSGRYEQYF. The CDR3 DNA follows: TGTGCCAGTAGTTTGAGGACTAGCGGGAGGTACGAGCAGTACTTC.

On this clone: This sample includes further DNA sequences coding for the same CDR3. The chain combines TRBV19 with TRBJ2-7; 14 bases align to TRBD2. The CDR3 has 15 amino acids. Germline CDR1 and CDR2: LNHDA and SQIVND (reference sequence). J gave up 3 bases and V 5 bases, and 3 bases lay outside the gene matches. The CDR3 region has the DNA TGTGCCAGTAGTCTGGGGACTAGCGGGAGCTACGAGCAGTACTTC. Translated, it gives CASSLGTSGSYEQYF.

The V gene is TRBV9, the J gene TRBJ2-7; D perhaps matches TRBD1 (5 bases). The CDR3 totals 16 residues. Germline values: CDR1 SGDLS, CDR2 YYNGEE. Trimming pared 4 bases from V and 0 bases from J, leaving 17 bases between. The DNA for the CDR3 is TGTGCCAGCAGCCCCCGCAGGGCTGGAAGCTCCTACGAGCAGTACTTC. This translates into CASSPRRAGSSYEQYF.

V and J are TRBV28 and TRBJ1-2, with a possible D match to TRBD1 (5 bases). CDR1 is MDHEN, CDR2 SYDVKM, per germline. The CDR3 is 16 residues long. Trimming removed 4 bases at V and 8 bases at J, with 23 bases between. The CDR3 DNA sequence: TGTGCCAGCAGTTGGTTGGGGGAAAGCTTTCTAGAAGGCTACACCTTC. It specifies CASSWLGESFLEGYTF.

In DNA, the CDR3 is TGCAGCGTTGTAAGAACGACTACCTATGATGGCTACACCTTC. Amino acid sequence: CSVVRTTTYDGYTF. The V call is TRBV29-1, the J call TRBJ1-2; no clear D gene. The germline gives CDR1 SQVTM, CDR2 ANQGSEA. The V gene lost 4 bases and the J gene lost 6 bases, with 18 bases spanning the gap. The CDR3 runs 14 residues. Based on the CDR3 plus reference TRBV29-1 and TRBJ1-2, the full variable domain is SAVISQKPSRDICQRGTSLTIQCQVDSQVTMMFWYRQQPGQSLTLIATANQGSEATYESGFVIDKFPISRPNLTFSTLTVSNMSPEDSSIYLCSVVRTTTYDGYTFGSGTRLTVV.

The V call is TRBV18, the J call TRBJ2-1; TRBD2 agrees at 7 bases. The germline gives CDR1 KGHSH, CDR2 LQKENI. CDR3 length equals 13 residues. Trimming took 6 bases from V and 6 from J; bases not matched to a gene: 5. The CDR3: CASSETSINEQFF. The DNA of the CDR3 is TGTGCCAGCTCTGAGACTAGCATCAATGAGCAGTTCTTC.

This chain connects TRBV19 to TRBJ1-2; D remains ambiguous. The V end was cut by 7 bases, the J end by 7 bases, with 10 bases between. The CDR3 is 11 residues long. Germline loops: CDR1 LNHDA, CDR2 SQIVND (reference sequence). This CDR3 reads CASKGPRGYTF. CDR3 bases: TGTGCCAGTAAAGGGCCTCGTGGCTACACCTTC.

This clone was counted once. This chain joins TRBV11-2 and TRBJ1-4; D might be TRBD1 (5 bases). Germline assignment: CDR1 SGHAT and CDR2 FQNNGV. The CDR3 runs 14 residues. Trimming took off 4 bases at V and 7 bases at J, with 13 bases between the two ends. CDR3: CASSYMRGGEKLFF. Here the CDR3 DNA reads TGTGCCAGCAGCTATATGCGTGGGGGTGAAAAACTGTTTTTT.

This sequence joins TRBV6-1 and TRBJ1-1; TRBD1 agrees at 10 bases. Germline V gene data show CDR1 as MNHNS and CDR2 as SASEGT. Germline trimming cut 4 bases from V and 1 base from J; bases unmatched to any gene: 3. This CDR3 region has 15 residues. CDR3 protein: CASSGRTGGNTEAFF. Here the CDR3 DNA reads TGTGCCAGCAGTGGAAGGACAGGGGGGAACACTGAAGCTTTCTTT.